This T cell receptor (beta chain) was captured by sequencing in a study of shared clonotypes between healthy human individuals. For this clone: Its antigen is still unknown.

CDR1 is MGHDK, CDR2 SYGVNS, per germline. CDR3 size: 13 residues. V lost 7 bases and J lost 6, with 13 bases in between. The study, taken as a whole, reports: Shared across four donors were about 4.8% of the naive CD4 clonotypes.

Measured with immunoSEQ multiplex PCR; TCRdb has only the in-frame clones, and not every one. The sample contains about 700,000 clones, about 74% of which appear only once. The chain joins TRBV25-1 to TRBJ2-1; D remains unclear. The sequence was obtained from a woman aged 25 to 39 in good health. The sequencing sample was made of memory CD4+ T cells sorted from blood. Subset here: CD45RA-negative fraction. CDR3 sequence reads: CASMSSLSNEQFF. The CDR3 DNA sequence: TGTGCCAGCATGAGTTCCTTGAGCAATGAGCAGTTCTTC.